One and the same sample provided the 17 T cell receptor beta chains below, sequenced in a study of blood T cell repertoires in COVID-19. The method was immunoSEQ multiplex PCR; TCRdb's version includes in-frame clones alone and lacks a portion of them. The sample records about 62,000 clones, 75% to 90% being singletons. The sample comprised peripheral blood. The receptors stem from a woman of 80 years or more with acute or convalescent COVID-19.

The V gene is TRBV3-1 (or the pseudogene TRBV3-2), the J gene TRBJ2-7; possibly TRBD1 for D (6 bases). V gave up 2 bases and J gave up 3 bases, with 11 bases separating them. Germline CDR1 is LGHDT and CDR2 is YNNKEL (reference sequence). The CDR3 extends over 14 amino acids. CDR3 amino acids: CASSQSQGIYEQYF. CDR3 coding DNA: TGTGCCAGCAGCCAAAGTCAGGGGATCTACGAGCAGTACTTC.

V usage is TRBV7-9 and J usage is TRBJ2-5, with D tentatively TRBD1 (6 bases). Trimming stripped 5 bases from V and 5 bases from J, with 15 bases between. The CDR3 runs to 14 residues. Germline V CDR1 and CDR2: SEHNR, FQNEAQ (reference sequence). CDR3 protein: CASSRGHRAETQYF. The CDR3 region has the DNA TGTGCCAGCAGCCGGGGACATCGAGCGGAGACCCAGTACTTC.

This clone was detected only a few times. This chain uses TRBV7-2 with TRBJ2-7; TRBD2 agrees at 7 bases. The CDR3 is 15 amino acids. The V segment lost 3 bases and the J segment 5 bases; nucleotides outside the gene matches: 10. Germline V gene lookup returns CDR1 SGHTA and CDR2 FQGNSA. CDR3 in DNA: TGTGCCAGCAGCTTCTCGGGCGGGGGTTGGAACGAGCAGTACTTC. It specifies CASSFSGGGWNEQYF.

The V and J genes are TRBV7-2 and TRBJ1-5, with D hard to call. V gave up 6 bases and J gave up 6 bases, with 15 bases separating them. Per germline, CDR1 SGHTA and CDR2 FQGNSA. This CDR3 spans 14 amino acids. CDR3 sequence reads: CASSSLERSQPQHF. CDR3 in DNA: TGTGCCAGCAGTTCATTAGAGAGGTCTCAGCCCCAGCATTTT.

This clone is a singleton in its sample. The chain uses TRBV18 and TRBJ1-2, with D uncertain. This CDR3 contains 14 residues. Germline CDR1 is KGHSH and CDR2 is LQKENI. With 3 bases removed from V and 0 bases from J, the gap between germline ends came to 8 bases. The CDR3, as DNA: TGTGCCAGCTCACCCTCCGGAGCTAACTATGGCTACACCTTC. Translated, it gives CASSPSGANYGYTF.

The J gene is TRBJ2-6, the V gene TRBV19, with D perhaps matching TRBD1 (6 bases). The CDR3 runs 17 residues. Germline V lookup: CDR1 LNHDA, CDR2 SQIVND (reference sequence). V gave up 1 base and J gave up 4 bases, with 14 bases separating them. CDR3 DNA: TGTGCCAGTAGTATAGCAGGGACACGGTCCGGGGCCAACGTCCTGACTTTC. This gives the protein CASSIAGTRSGANVLTF.

V is TRBV5-1 and J is TRBJ1-2; 7 bases are shared with TRBD1. The germline V gene has CDR1 SGHRS and CDR2 YFSETQ. The CDR3 runs 16 residues. V lost 3 bases and J lost 1; bases outside the gene matches: 9. CDR3 sequence (DNA): TGCGCCAGCAGCTGGGAACCGGGACAGAATAACTATGGCTACACCTTC. Protein sequence: CASSWEPGQNNYGYTF.

This clone was seen only once. The chain carries TRBV3-1 (or the pseudogene TRBV3-2) and TRBJ1-4; a possible D gene is TRBD1 (5 bases). Germline loops: CDR1 LGHDT, CDR2 YNNKEL (reference sequence). Trimming took 1 base from V and 5 from J, leaving 14 bases between them. There are 16 residues in the CDR3. In nucleotides, the CDR3 is TGTGCCAGCAGCCAAGTAACCGGGACTCAGAATGAAAAACTGTTTTTT. Protein sequence: CASSQVTGTQNEKLFF.

There are a few counts of this clone. J is TRBJ1-2 and V is TRBV4-1; D is unclear. Trimming removed 1 base at V and 7 bases at J, with 10 bases between. There are 13 residues in the CDR3. Germline V lookup: CDR1 MGHRA, CDR2 YSYEKL. Written as DNA, the CDR3 is TGCGCCAGCAGCCAAGGAGAAAACGGTGGCTACACCTTC. Amino acids: CASSQGENGGYTF.

The chain combines TRBV5-8 with TRBJ1-4; 9 nucleotides line up with TRBD1. V lost 4 bases and J lost 13; bases outside the gene matches: 11. CDR3 length: 14 residues. Germline lookup yields CDR1 SGHTS and CDR2 YDEGEE. The CDR3 region is CASSRDRAAQGLFF. The CDR3 bases are TGTGCCAGCAGCCGGGACAGGGCAGCCCAGGGACTGTTTTTT.

The rearrangement links TRBV5-1 to TRBJ1-4; TRBD1 matches 7 bases. V lost 0 bases to trimming and J lost 4 bases; unmatched junction nucleotides: 6. CDR3 length: 16 amino acids. Germline lookup yields CDR1 SGHRS and CDR2 YFSETQ. The CDR3 is CASSLDVQGDNEKLFF. The CDR3 coding sequence is TGCGCCAGCAGCTTGGATGTCCAGGGGGATAATGAAAAACTGTTTTTT.

The V gene is TRBV5-1, the J gene TRBJ2-1, with 9 bases identical to TRBD2. The V and J ends lost 5 bases and 2 bases, in that order; junction bases with no gene match: 8. This CDR3 contains 16 residues. Germline CDR1 and CDR2: SGHRS and YFSETQ. CDR3 in DNA: TGCGCCAGCAGGATGGGGCCTAGCGGGGCCTACAATGAGCAGTTCTTC. Its protein product is CASRMGPSGAYNEQFF. Looking up the rest from reference TRBV5-1 and TRBJ2-1 gives the full variable domain: KAGVTQTPRYLIKTRGQQVTLSCSPISGHRSVSWYQQTPGQGLQFLFEYFSETQRNKGNFPGRFSGRQFSNSRSEMNVSTLELGDSALYLCASRMGPSGAYNEQFFGPGTRLTVL.

The chain combines TRBV19 with TRBJ2-7, with unresolved D. The V end lost 5 bases, the J end lost 0 bases, and 11 bases lay between the germline ends. The CDR3 has 14 residues. The germline CDR1 and CDR2 sequences are LNHDA and SQIVND (reference sequence). The chain's CDR3 is CASSAGESSYEQYF. The CDR3 nucleotides are TGTGCCAGTAGTGCAGGTGAGAGCTCCTACGAGCAGTACTTC.

The rearrangement links TRBV4-3 to TRBJ2-5; a possible D gene is TRBD2 (5 bases). The CDR3 loop spans 14 amino acids. V was cut by 0 bases and J by 5 bases, with 10 bases left in between. Germline V gene lookup returns CDR1 LGHNA and CDR2 YSLEER. CDR3 bases: TGCGCCAGCAGCCAAGATCTCCGAGGGGAGACCCAGTACTTC. Protein sequence: CASSQDLRGETQYF.

The chain combines TRBV7-9 with TRBJ2-1; D is possibly TRBD2 (7 bases). V shed 4 bases and J shed 16 bases, with 20 bases lying between them. The CDR3 has 13 residues. CDR1 and CDR2 from the germline V gene are SEHNR and FQNEAQ (reference sequence). CDR3 in DNA: TGTGCCAGCAGCTCATTCCAGGGGACTATGTTATTCTTC. It codes for CASSSFQGTMLFF.

The chain employs TRBV18 and TRBJ2-6, with 7 bases identical to TRBD1. Germline CDR1 is KGHSH and CDR2 is LQKENI. The junction had 0 bases not matched to a gene; V was cut back by 3 bases and J by 1 base. The CDR3 is 15 residues long. Here the CDR3 DNA reads TGTGCCAGCTCACCGACAGGGTCTGGGGCCAACGTCCTGACTTTC. Amino acids: CASSPTGSGANVLTF. The entire variable domain, with the rest obtained from reference TRBV18 and TRBJ2-6, is as follows: NAGVMQNPRHLVRRRGQEARLRCSPMKGHSHVYWYRQLPEEGLKFMVYLQKENIIDESGMPKERFSAEFPKEGPSILRIQQVVRGDSAAYFCASSPTGSGANVLTFGAGSRLTVL.

The rearrangement links TRBV5-1 to TRBJ2-3, with D tentatively TRBD1 (6 bases). V shed 2 bases and J shed 4 bases, with 11 bases lying between them. CDR1 SGHRS and CDR2 YFSETQ come from the germline V gene. The CDR3 consists of 14 residues. The CDR3 DNA reads TGCGCCAGCAGCTTACAGGGATTACCAGATACGCAGTATTTT. Encoded protein: CASSLQGLPDTQYF.